These 11 T cell receptor beta chains were all obtained from the same sample, sequenced in a study of siplizumab effects on memory and regulatory T cells. The assay was immunoSEQ multiplex PCR, and TCRdb's table has in-frame clones only and misses some. The data show roughly 110,000 clones, roughly 95% seen once. The sample taken for sequencing was non-Treg CD4+ T cells sorted from blood. The receptors were gathered from a human donor in good health.

The chain uses TRBV13 and TRBJ2-7; 7 bases fit TRBD2. Germline V CDR1 and CDR2: PRHDT, FYEKMQ (reference sequence). The V and J ends lost 6 bases and 4 bases, in that order; junction bases with no gene match: 12. CDR3 size: 15 residues. The CDR3, as DNA: TGTGCCAGCAGACGAACGGCTAGCGGTATTTACGAGCAGTACTTC. This sequence encodes CASRRTASGIYEQYF.

CDR3 coding DNA: TGTGCCAGCGTAGAGAATAGCGGGGAGCAGTTCTTC. It translates to CASVENSGEQFF. This rearrangement joins TRBV28 to TRBJ2-1; 7 bases are shared with TRBD2. CDR1 is MDHEN, CDR2 SYDVKM, per germline. The CDR3 runs 12 residues. V lost 8 bases to trimming and J lost 10 bases; unmatched junction nucleotides: 8.

This chain uses TRBV5-1 with TRBJ1-2; D unresolved. The CDR3 runs to 13 residues. From germline, CDR1 is SGHRS and CDR2 YFSETQ. Deletions cut 3 bases from V and 6 bases from J, with 12 bases between. CDR3 DNA: TGCGCCAGCAGCTCCATACCGCGGAATGGCTACACCTTC. Its translation is CASSSIPRNGYTF. Based on the CDR3 plus reference TRBV5-1 and TRBJ1-2, the full variable domain is KAGVTQTPRYLIKTRGQQVTLSCSPISGHRSVSWYQQTPGQGLQFLFEYFSETQRNKGNFPGRFSGRQFSNSRSEMNVSTLELGDSALYLCASSSIPRNGYTFGSGTRLTVV.

J is TRBJ1-3 and V is TRBV6-5; the D is unclear. This CDR3 region has 14 residues. Germline CDR1 MNHEY, CDR2 SVGAGI. V dropped 6 bases and J dropped 1 base, with 10 bases sitting between them. The CDR3 sequence: CASSPAASGNTIYF. CDR3 sequence (DNA): TGTGCCAGCAGCCCAGCCGCATCTGGAAACACCATATATTTT.

The genes are TRBV27 and TRBJ1-1, with 7 bases fitting TRBD1. This CDR3 comprises 15 residues. With 2 bases clipped from V and 3 bases from J, the junction kept 6 bases outside the gene matches. Per the germline V gene, CDR1 is MNHEY and CDR2 is SMNVEV (reference sequence). CDR3 DNA sequence: TGTGCCAGCAGTTTACTGAGGGGGCAGGACACTGAAGCTTTCTTT. Its protein is CASSLLRGQDTEAFF.

The rearrangement uses TRBV6-5 and TRBJ1-2; D unresolved. V was clipped by 2 bases and J by 4 bases, with 17 bases between them. This CDR3 is 16 amino acids long. Germline CDR1 is MNHEY and CDR2 is SVGAGI. CDR3 protein: CASSYNSGVLGYGYTF. CDR3 in DNA: TGTGCCAGCAGTTACAATTCGGGAGTCTTGGGCTATGGCTACACCTTC.

The CDR3 DNA reads TGTGCCAGCAGTGCCAGTGGGGGAGGGGAGACCCAGTACTTC. Protein product: CASSASGGGETQYF. The V and J genes are TRBV7-9 and TRBJ2-5; TRBD2 matches 7 bases. CDR1 is SEHNR and CDR2 is FQNEAQ in the germline V gene (reference sequence). This CDR3 comprises 14 residues. V shed 6 bases, J shed 5 bases, and the junction held 9 bases outside the gene matches.

The V call is TRBV6-5, the J call TRBJ2-7, with 8 nucleotides matching TRBD1. Germline CDR1 MNHEY, CDR2 SVGAGI. V lost 4 bases and J lost 4; bases outside the gene matches: 6. The CDR3 spans 14 residues. This chain's CDR3 is CASSFGQGSYEQYF. The DNA for the CDR3 is TGTGCCAGCAGTTTTGGACAGGGTTCGTACGAGCAGTACTTC.

V and J are TRBV27 and TRBJ2-1; 15 nucleotides line up with TRBD2. The germline CDR1 and CDR2 sequences are MNHEY and SMNVEV (reference sequence). V gave up 8 bases and J gave up 8 bases; unmatched junction bases: 4. The CDR3 sequence is 14 residues long. This CDR3 reads CASRTSGGVHEQFF. CDR3 nucleotide sequence: TGTGCCAGCCGGACTAGCGGGGGGGTACATGAGCAGTTCTTC.

The chain recombines TRBV7-2 with TRBJ2-5; the D call may be TRBD1 or TRBD2 (5 bases each). Germline-derived CDR1 and CDR2 are SGHTA and FQGNSA. The V gene lost 5 bases and the J gene lost 5 bases, with 15 bases spanning the gap. This CDR3 comprises 14 residues. The CDR3: CASSQGPPRETQYF. In DNA form, the CDR3 reads TGTGCCAGCAGCCAGGGACCGCCCCGGGAGACCCAGTACTTC.

This sequence joins TRBV2 and TRBJ1-1; D is ambiguous. Germline assignment: CDR1 SNHLY and CDR2 FYNNEI. This CDR3 region has 11 residues. Trimming took off 4 bases at V and 5 bases at J, with 5 bases between the two ends. The CDR3 DNA reads as TGTGCCAGCAGTGTGGGGACTGAAGCTTTCTTT. It encodes CASSVGTEAFF.